These 14 T cell receptor beta chains were sequenced from one sample in a study of vaccination and CD4 T cells after COVID-19. The treatment denotes: roughly 11-day PBMC culture with coronavirus spike peptide pools or control peptides (ViraFEST assay). CD4+ T cells that had been cultured provided DNA sequenced with the Oncomine TCR Beta short-read assay. TCRdb reanalysed the PCR reads using MiXCR and keeps one entry per CDR3 protein. Of 12,000 or so distinct CDR3 sequences listed, 30% are singletons. What these receptors recognize is not known. The material sequenced was cultured CD4+ T cells from blood. Every receptor here comes from a human donor with COVID-19.

V is TRBV7-2 and J is TRBJ2-7; either TRBD1 or TRBD2 may fit D (6 bases each). The CDR3 is 13 residues long. Looked up from germline, CDR1 is SGHTA and CDR2 is FQGNSA. Trimming left V 5 bases short and J 7 bases short, with 15 bases between. The CDR3 here is CASSPGAGAEQYF. CDR3 coding DNA: TGTGCCAGCAGCCCGGGGGCCGGGGCGGAGCAGTACTTC. The full variable domain, its missing parts supplied by reference TRBV7-2 and TRBJ2-7, is GAGVSQSPSNKVTEKGKDVELRCDPISGHTALYWYRQSLGQGLEFLIYFQGNSAPDKSGLPSDRFSAERTGGSVSTLTIQRTQQEDSAVYLCASSPGAGAEQYFGPGTRLTVT.

V gene TRBV10-3 combines with J gene TRBJ2-3; 13 nucleotides line up with TRBD2. The CDR3 loop spans 15 amino acids. V shed 10 bases, J shed 4 bases, and the junction held 8 bases outside the gene matches. The germline V gene encodes CDR1 ENHRY and CDR2 SYGVKD. The CDR3 coding sequence is TGTGCCACCGCGCGAACTAGCGGGGGGGCAGATACGCAGTATTTT. It yields the protein CATARTSGGADTQYF.

The V call is TRBV7-2, the J call TRBJ2-4; 12 bases agree with TRBD2. This CDR3 has 18 residues. V gave up 4 bases and J gave up 3 bases; unmatched junction bases: 10. Germline lookup yields CDR1 SGHTA and CDR2 FQGNSA. The CDR3 sequence: CASSSRTSGAAGKNIQYF. In nucleotides, the CDR3 is TGTGCCAGCAGCTCACGGACTAGCGGGGCCGCAGGCAAAAACATTCAGTACTTC. Together with reference TRBV7-2 and TRBJ2-4, the CDR3 gives the full variable domain: GAGVSQSPSNKVTEKGKDVELRCDPISGHTALYWYRQSLGQGLEFLIYFQGNSAPDKSGLPSDRFSAERTGGSVSTLTIQRTQQEDSAVYLCASSSRTSGAAGKNIQYFGAGTRLSVL.

This chain links TRBV27 with TRBJ1-1; D ambiguous. The CDR3 runs to 15 residues. V lost 3 bases, J lost 2 bases, and 13 bases lay in between. CDR1 and CDR2 (germline): MNHEY, SMNVEV (reference sequence). The CDR3 spells CASSLSPQRNTEAFF. CDR3 sequence (DNA): TGTGCCAGCAGTTTGTCCCCCCAGAGAAACACTGAAGCTTTCTTT.

A few counts support this clonotype. J is TRBJ1-4 and V is TRBV20-1, with D perhaps matching TRBD1 (6 bases). CDR1 and CDR2 from the germline V gene are DFQATT and SNEGSKA (reference sequence). The germline V and J ends were trimmed by 6 bases and 7 bases, with 18 bases remaining between them. The CDR3 is 14 amino acids. CDR3 protein: CSALQGREGEKLFF. The CDR3 DNA is TGCAGTGCGCTCCAGGGGCGCGAGGGTGAAAAACTGTTTTTT.

This clonotype came up a few times. The chain is built from TRBV7-9 and TRBJ2-3; D is uncertain. This CDR3 is 11 amino acids long. Germline V gene sequence: CDR1 SEHNR, CDR2 FQNEAQ (reference sequence). V was trimmed by 3 bases and J by 5 bases, leaving 3 bases between them. CDR3 sequence reads: CASSFGDTQYF. The CDR3 nucleotides read TGTGCCAGCAGCTTTGGAGATACGCAGTATTTT.

The V call is TRBV4-2, the J call TRBJ1-5; D is unresolved. The CDR3 is made up of 16 amino acids. Per the germline V gene, CDR1 is LGHNA and CDR2 is YNFKEQ. V lost 2 bases, J lost 1 base, and 12 bases lay in between. The CDR3 region is CASSQKYPGSNQPQHF. The CDR3, as DNA: TGTGCCAGCAGCCAAAAGTATCCGGGGAGCAATCAGCCCCAGCATTTT.

This chain uses TRBV19 with TRBJ1-2; no firm D call. The germline CDR1 and CDR2 sequences are LNHDA and SQIVND (reference sequence). The CDR3 runs to 13 residues. V lost 4 bases and J 3 bases, leaving 9 bases between the germline ends. The CDR3 sequence: CASSTLRDYGYTF. The DNA for the CDR3 is TGTGCCAGTAGTACCCTCAGAGACTATGGCTACACCTTC.

This clonotype was detected a few times. The chain couples TRBV4-2 to TRBJ2-3, with unresolved D. Per germline, CDR1 LGHNA and CDR2 YNFKEQ. Deletions cut 5 bases from V and 4 bases from J, with 10 bases between. The CDR3 has 13 residues. CDR3 region: CASSADSPDTQYF. For the CDR3, the DNA is TGTGCCAGCAGCGCGGATAGCCCAGATACGCAGTATTTT.

This clonotype turned up a few times. The chain links TRBV20-1 to TRBJ1-5, with 10 bases that match TRBD1. This CDR3 has 15 residues. Germline lookup yields CDR1 DFQATT and CDR2 SNEGSKA (reference sequence). V dropped 3 bases and J dropped 8; count of bases not matched to a gene: 10. The CDR3 sequence is CSASGHGTGVKPQHF. The CDR3 nucleotides read TGCAGTGCTAGCGGTCACGGGACAGGGGTGAAGCCCCAGCATTTT.

The rearrangement joins TRBV6-1 to TRBJ1-5; 7 nucleotides match TRBD1. Germline CDR1 reads MNHNS; CDR2 reads SASEGT. With V trimmed by 6 bases and J by 7 bases, 15 bases remained unmatched. The CDR3 runs to 16 residues. The CDR3: CASSKGALGGNQPQHF. The CDR3 DNA reads TGTGCCAGCAGCAAGGGGGCGTTGGGAGGAAACCAGCCCCAGCATTTT.

This clonotype is medium-sized (0.01 to 0.1%). The chain employs TRBV2 and TRBJ1-2, with D perhaps TRBD1 (6 bases). V gave up 4 bases and J gave up 2 bases, with 11 bases separating them. The CDR3 has 14 amino acids. The germline V gene encodes CDR1 SNHLY and CDR2 FYNNEI. The CDR3 loop reads CASSGQVANYGYTF. The CDR3 DNA follows: TGTGCCAGCAGTGGACAGGTAGCCAACTATGGCTACACCTTC.

Only a few counts were recorded for this clonotype. This rearrangement joins TRBV2 to TRBJ2-5; D is ambiguous. CDR3 length: 13 residues. Germline V gives CDR1 SNHLY, CDR2 FYNNEI. V was cut by 8 bases and J by 2 bases, with 12 bases left in between. CDR3 in amino acids: CASGTGGQETQYF. CDR3 nucleotide sequence: TGTGCCAGCGGCACTGGCGGACAAGAGACCCAGTACTTC. Looking up the rest from reference TRBV2 and TRBJ2-5 gives the full variable domain: EPEVTQTPSHQVTQMGQEVILRCVPISNHLYFYWYRQILGQKVEFLVSFYNNEISEKSEIFDDQFSVERPDGSNFTLKIRSTKLEDSAMYFCASGTGGQETQYFGPGTRLLVL.

This clonotype occurred a few times. The chain links TRBV6-2 or TRBV6-3 to TRBJ1-5; D ambiguous. Germline lookup yields CDR1 MNHEY and CDR2 SVGEGT. The ends were cut back, 6 bases at V and 5 bases at J, with 23 bases in the middle. The CDR3 totals 17 residues. The DNA for the CDR3 is TGTGCCAGCAGACTTCATCCGGGAGCGGGAGGGCATCAGCCCCAGCATTTT. Its protein is CASRLHPGAGGHQPQHF.